These T cell receptor beta chains were read from a single sample in a study of vaccination effects on CD4 cells after COVID-19. The antigens for these receptors are not known. The protocol was immunoSEQ multiplex PCR, while the TCRdb copy is restricted to in-frame clones and leaves out a portion. The sample holds tens of thousands of clones, 70% seen once. Sequenced material: CD4+ T cells from PBMCs cultured with SARS-CoV-2 spike peptides, taken before COVID-19 vaccination. These receptors all stem from a human donor who received a COVID-19 vaccine. CDR3s include the opening cysteine and the closing phenylalanine or tryptophan. The D gene is left open where the match is weak. For some rows the clone size is stated as once, few or many, or as a class when expanded; others skip it.

clone_size: .; d_call: .; j_call: TRBJ2-3; v_call: TRBV7-9; cdr3_aa: CASSTPPSTQYF; cdr3_nt: TGTGCCAGCAGCACACCTCCCTCGACGCAGTATTTT
clone_size: once; d_call: .; j_call: TRBJ2-3; v_call: TRBV5-1; cdr3_aa: CASSTGVLADTQYF; cdr3_nt: TGCGCCAGCAGTACGGGGGTATTGGCAGATACGCAGTATTTT
clone_size: .; d_call: .; j_call: TRBJ2-5; v_call: TRBV6-1; cdr3_aa: CASSEAPGQETQYF; cdr3_nt: TGTGCCAGCAGTGAAGCGCCTGGTCAAGAGACCCAGTACTTC
clone_size: .; d_call: .; j_call: TRBJ1-1; v_call: TRBV28; cdr3_aa: CASHRDVFEAFF; cdr3_nt: TGTGCCAGTCACCGGGACGTCTTTGAAGCTTTCTTT
clone_size: .; d_call: .; j_call: TRBJ1-2; v_call: TRBV6-5; cdr3_aa: CASREPPDYGYTF; cdr3_nt: TGTGCCAGCCGGGAGCCCCCCGACTATGGCTACACCTTC
clone_size: .; d_call: .; j_call: TRBJ2-2; v_call: TRBV10-3; cdr3_aa: CAISELGQTIVGELFF; cdr3_nt: TGTGCCATCAGTGAATTAGGGCAGACGATCGTCGGGGAGCTGTTTTTT
clone_size: few; d_call: .; j_call: TRBJ1-4; v_call: TRBV3-1/TRBV3-2; cdr3_aa: CASSQGGAEKLFF; cdr3_nt: TGTGCCAGCAGCCAAGGGGGCGCCGAAAAACTGTTTTTT
clone_size: .; d_call: TRBD2; j_call: TRBJ2-3; v_call: TRBV5-1; cdr3_aa: CASSYLRGGLADGRDTQYF; cdr3_nt: TGCGCCAGCAGCTATCTTAGGGGAGGACTAGCGGACGGGCGGGATACGCAGTATTTT
clone_size: .; d_call: TRBD2; j_call: TRBJ2-2; v_call: TRBV7-3; cdr3_aa: CASSLPSGGANTGELFF; cdr3_nt: TGTGCCAGCAGCTTACCCAGCGGGGGGGCCAACACCGGGGAGCTGTTTTTT
clone_size: .; d_call: .; j_call: TRBJ1-6; v_call: TRBV5-1; cdr3_aa: CASRRENSYNSPLHF; cdr3_nt: TGCGCCAGCAGGAGAGAGAACTCCTATAATTCACCCCTCCACTTT
clone_size: few; d_call: .; j_call: TRBJ1-2; v_call: TRBV29-1; cdr3_aa: CSVAGRVYGYTF; cdr3_nt: TGCAGCGTTGCAGGCAGGGTTTATGGCTACACCTTC
clone_size: .; d_call: .; j_call: TRBJ2-3; v_call: TRBV15; cdr3_aa: CATSRGREGNTDTQYF; cdr3_nt: TGTGCCACCAGCAGAGGGCGAGAGGGGAACACAGATACGCAGTATTTT
clone_size: .; d_call: .; j_call: TRBJ1-2; v_call: TRBV27; cdr3_aa: CASSRAPNYGYTF; cdr3_nt: TGTGCCAGCAGTAGGGCCCCTAACTATGGCTACACCTTC
clone_size: .; d_call: .; j_call: TRBJ2-5; v_call: TRBV28; cdr3_aa: CASSFPGWGETQYF; cdr3_nt: TGTGCCAGCAGTTTTCCAGGGTGGGGAGAGACCCAGTACTTC
clone_size: once; d_call: TRBD2; j_call: TRBJ2-1; v_call: TRBV7-2; cdr3_aa: CASSLRSVAGGEFF; cdr3_nt: TGTGCCAGCAGCTTAAGGTCGGTAGCGGGAGGCGAGTTCTTC
clone_size: .; d_call: .; j_call: TRBJ2-6; v_call: TRBV19; cdr3_aa: CASSLEGKGGANVLTF; cdr3_nt: TGTGCCAGTAGTTTAGAGGGGAAAGGGGGGGCCAACGTCCTGACTTTC
clone_size: .; d_call: .; j_call: TRBJ1-2; v_call: TRBV7-8; cdr3_aa: CASSPTVLLGGYTF; cdr3_nt: TGTGCCAGCAGCCCGACAGTTCTTCTTGGTGGCTACACCTTC
clone_size: .; d_call: .; j_call: TRBJ1-2; v_call: TRBV4-1; cdr3_aa: CASSQVPLGEGYTF; cdr3_nt: TGCGCCAGCAGCCAAGTTCCCCTTGGAGAAGGCTACACCTTC
clone_size: .; d_call: TRBD2; j_call: TRBJ2-7; v_call: TRBV9; cdr3_aa: CASSPSGVLSYEQYF; cdr3_nt: TGTGCCAGCAGCCCCAGCGGGGTCCTCTCCTACGAGCAGTACTTC
clone_size: .; d_call: .; j_call: TRBJ1-2; v_call: TRBV2; cdr3_aa: CASSELGANYGYTF; cdr3_nt: TGTGCCAGCAGTGAACTGGGGGCTAACTATGGCTACACCTTC
clone_size: few; d_call: .; j_call: TRBJ2-2; v_call: TRBV4-3; cdr3_aa: CASSQEVNREENTGELFF; cdr3_nt: TGCGCCAGCAGCCAAGAGGTGAACAGGGAAGAGAACACCGGGGAGCTGTTTTTT
clone_size: .; d_call: .; j_call: TRBJ2-1; v_call: TRBV7-3; cdr3_aa: CASSLSSSNEQFF; cdr3_nt: TGTGCCAGCAGCTTGAGTAGCAGCAATGAGCAGTTCTTC
clone_size: few; d_call: TRBD1; j_call: TRBJ2-7; v_call: TRBV11-3; cdr3_aa: CASSSFSGTGDSYEQYF; cdr3_nt: TGTGCCAGCAGCTCGTTTTCCGGGACAGGGGACTCCTACGAGCAGTACTTC
clone_size: .; d_call: .; j_call: TRBJ1-2; v_call: TRBV14; cdr3_aa: CASSPNMEGAYGYTF; cdr3_nt: TGTGCCAGCAGCCCCAATATGGAGGGCGCCTATGGCTACACCTTC
clone_size: .; d_call: TRBD2; j_call: TRBJ2-1; v_call: TRBV27; cdr3_aa: CASSGGGLAGVNEQFF; cdr3_nt: TGTGCCAGCAGTGGGGGGGGGCTAGCGGGAGTTAATGAGCAGTTCTTC
clone_size: few; d_call: .; j_call: TRBJ2-7; v_call: TRBV5-1; cdr3_aa: CASSSPGQATEQYF; cdr3_nt: TGCGCCAGCAGCTCCCCAGGGCAGGCCACCGAGCAGTACTTC
clone_size: .; d_call: TRBD1; j_call: TRBJ2-3; v_call: TRBV6-4; cdr3_aa: CASGTGTSTDTQYF; cdr3_nt: TGTGCCAGCGGGACAGGGACGAGCACAGATACGCAGTATTTT
clone_size: .; d_call: TRBD2; j_call: TRBJ2-1; v_call: TRBV3-1/TRBV3-2; cdr3_aa: CASRIRGVAGENEQFF; cdr3_nt: TGTGCCAGCAGAATAAGAGGGGTAGCGGGAGAGAATGAGCAGTTCTTC
clone_size: .; d_call: TRBD1; j_call: TRBJ1-1; v_call: TRBV7-8; cdr3_aa: CASSSHGTGVATEAFF; cdr3_nt: TGTGCCAGCAGCTCTCACGGGACAGGGGTGGCCACTGAAGCTTTCTTT
clone_size: .; d_call: TRBD1; j_call: TRBJ1-2; v_call: TRBV3-1/TRBV3-2; cdr3_aa: CASSQGNWRTGGGGYTF; cdr3_nt: TGTGCCAGCAGCCAAGGGAATTGGCGGACAGGGGGAGGTGGCTACACCTTC
clone_size: few; d_call: .; j_call: TRBJ1-2; v_call: TRBV11-2; cdr3_aa: CASSSVGGNYGYTF; cdr3_nt: TGTGCCAGCAGCTCCGTCGGCGGGAACTATGGCTACACCTTC
clone_size: .; d_call: TRBD1; j_call: TRBJ1-1; v_call: TRBV19; cdr3_aa: CASSRTGGMDGAEAFF; cdr3_nt: TGTGCCAGTAGTCGGACAGGGGGTATGGATGGCGCTGAAGCTTTCTTT
clone_size: .; d_call: .; j_call: TRBJ1-4; v_call: TRBV18; cdr3_aa: CASSPRDEKLFF; cdr3_nt: TGTGCCAGCTCACCACGGGACGAAAAACTGTTTTTT
clone_size: .; d_call: .; j_call: TRBJ2-3; v_call: TRBV27; cdr3_aa: CASSPRVAYYDTQYF; cdr3_nt: TGTGCCAGCAGCCCCAGGGTCGCTTATTACGATACGCAGTATTTT